Listed below are T cell receptor beta chains from one sample, sequenced in a study of T-cell reconstitution after alpha-beta-depleted transplantation in children. TCRdb called the PCR reads again in MiXCR, with one record for every CDR3 protein. The table records around 140,000 distinct CDR3 sequences, around 9% of them present only once. Material: PBMCs, mostly from graft donor cells, obtained 180 days after TCRalphabeta/CD19-depleted stem cell transplant. These receptors originate from a female patient aged 2 to 10 who had a stem cell transplant for congenital amegakaryocytic thrombocytopenia, so the T cells may come from the graft donor. The CDR3 runs from the conserved cysteine through the conserved F or W. The order of the fields is clone size, J gene, V gene, D gene, CDR3 DNA, CDR3 protein. The D gene is left open where the match is weak. Clone size is shown for a subset of rows, as once, few, many or a class of expanded clone.

>many|TRBJ2-2|TRBV5-4|TRBD1
TGTGCCAGCAGTCGCGGACAGGGGAGCACCGGGGAGCTGTTTTTT
CASSRGQGSTGELFF
>many|TRBJ1-4|TRBV27|-
TGTGCCAGCAGTTTACAAGGGGTGAATGAAAAACTGTTTTTT
CASSLQGVNEKLFF
>many|TRBJ2-2|TRBV12-3/TRBV12-4|-
TGTGCCAGCAGCCGGACCGTAGCGAACACCGGGGAGCTGTTTTTT
CASSRTVANTGELFF
>few|TRBJ2-1|TRBV2|TRBD2
TGTGCCAGCACCGCGCGGGGGGGATACAATGAGCAGTTCTTC
CASTARGGYNEQFF
>many|TRBJ2-5|TRBV15|TRBD2
TGTGCCACCAGTGCGGGAGGATTGGCCGAAGAGACCCAGTACTTC
CATSAGGLAEETQYF
>many|TRBJ2-7|TRBV5-6|-
TGTGCCAGCAGCTTATTACTTACCAGGGCAGGAACCTACGAGCAGTACTTC
CASSLLLTRAGTYEQYF
>many|TRBJ2-1|TRBV29-1|-
TGCAGCGTGGATACAGTTTACAATGAGCAGTTCTTC
CSVDTVYNEQFF
>-|TRBJ1-2|TRBV29-1|-
TGCAGCGTGTGGGGACGGAAGGTCTACACCTTC
CSVWGRKVYTF
>many|TRBJ2-1|TRBV5-1|TRBD2
TGCGCCAGCCGAGCGGGAGGGACCTACAATGAGCAGTTCTTC
CASRAGGTYNEQFF
>few|TRBJ2-1|TRBV3-1|-
TGTGCCAGCAGCCCGGTCCCCTCCTACAATGAGCAGTTCTTC
CASSPVPSYNEQFF
>many|TRBJ1-4|TRBV7-2|TRBD1
TGTGCCAGCAGCTTATGGGCAGGGACAGATGAAAAACTGTTTTTT
CASSLWAGTDEKLFF
>few|TRBJ2-3|TRBV12-3/TRBV12-4|-
TGTGCCAGCACCCCAGACCACACAGATACGCAGTATTTT
CASTPDHTDTQYF
>-|TRBJ2-1|TRBV6-5|TRBD2
TGTGCCACCAACCCGTCCCGGGGACTAGCAAGTGAGCAGTTCTTC
CATNPSRGLASEQFF
>many|TRBJ1-1|TRBV2|-
TGTGCCAGCAGTATCACCCGAAGCACTGAAGCTTTCTTT
CASSITRSTEAFF
>-|TRBJ1-6|TRBV13|TRBD1
TGTGCCAGCAGCAGACGGGACAGGAAGAATTCACCCCTCCACTTT
CASSRRDRKNSPLHF
>many|TRBJ2-1|TRBV5-1|-
TGCGCCAGCAGCGAGAGGGTAAGACTGGCCAATGAGCAGTTCTTC
CASSERVRLANEQFF
>few|TRBJ2-1|TRBV20-1|TRBD2
TGCAGTGCTCAGCCTCCGGTAAATAGCGGGAGCTCCTACAATGAGCAGTTCTTC
CSAQPPVNSGSSYNEQFF
>-|TRBJ1-1|TRBV7-2|-
TGTGCCAGCAGCCCACGCCCCCCCGTCGGAACTGAAGCTTTCTTT
CASSPRPPVGTEAFF
>-|TRBJ1-6|TRBV28|-
TGTGCCAGCAGTGGGGCAGGGAGGAATTCACCCCTCCACTTT
CASSGAGRNSPLHF
>few|TRBJ2-7|TRBV13|-
TGTGCCAGCAGCTTTTCGCTAGAGCACGAGCAGTACTTC
CASSFSLEHEQYF
>many|TRBJ2-1|TRBV7-3|TRBD2
TGTGCCAGCAGCAACGGACTAGCGGGGAACAATGAGCAGTTCTTC
CASSNGLAGNNEQFF